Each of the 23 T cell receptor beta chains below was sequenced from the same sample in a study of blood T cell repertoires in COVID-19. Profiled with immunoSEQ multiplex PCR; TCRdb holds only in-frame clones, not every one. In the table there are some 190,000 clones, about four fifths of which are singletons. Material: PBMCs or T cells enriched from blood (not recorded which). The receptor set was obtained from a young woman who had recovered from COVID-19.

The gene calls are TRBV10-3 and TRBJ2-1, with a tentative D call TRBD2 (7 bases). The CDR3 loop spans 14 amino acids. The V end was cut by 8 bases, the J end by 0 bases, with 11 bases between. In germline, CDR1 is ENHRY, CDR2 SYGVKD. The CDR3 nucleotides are TGTGCCATCGAAGGGGGGGCCTCCTACAATGAGCAGTTCTTC. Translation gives CAIEGGASYNEQFF.

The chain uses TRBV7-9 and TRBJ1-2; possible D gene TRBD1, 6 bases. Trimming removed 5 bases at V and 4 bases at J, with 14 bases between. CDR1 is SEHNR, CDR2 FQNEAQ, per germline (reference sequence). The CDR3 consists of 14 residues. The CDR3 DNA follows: TGTGCCAGCAGCACGACAGGCCCTGGCTATGGCTACACCTTC. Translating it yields CASSTTGPGYGYTF.

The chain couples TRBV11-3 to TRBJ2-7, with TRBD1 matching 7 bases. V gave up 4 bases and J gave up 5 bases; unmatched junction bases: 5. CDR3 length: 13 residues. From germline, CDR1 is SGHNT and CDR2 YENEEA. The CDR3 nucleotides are TGTGCCAGCAGCTCGACAGGGTTCAACGAGCAGTACTTC. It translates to CASSSTGFNEQYF.

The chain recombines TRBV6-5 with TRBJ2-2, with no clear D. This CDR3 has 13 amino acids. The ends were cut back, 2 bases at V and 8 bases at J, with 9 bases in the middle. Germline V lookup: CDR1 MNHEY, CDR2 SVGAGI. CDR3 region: CASSYQRSGELFF. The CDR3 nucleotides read TGTGCCAGCAGTTACCAGAGGTCGGGGGAGCTGTTTTTT.

The CDR3 DNA follows: TGTGCCAGCTCACCGGAGAGACAGGTTAATAATTCACCCCTCCACTTT. This gives the protein CASSPERQVNNSPLHF. The gene calls are TRBV18 and TRBJ1-6; D possibly corresponds to TRBD1 (6 bases). The CDR3 contains 16 residues. Trimming left V 3 bases short and J 5 bases short, with 14 bases between. The germline gives CDR1 KGHSH, CDR2 LQKENI.

CDR3 amino acids: CASSSEGLLFTEAFF. The DNA of the CDR3 is TGTGCCAGCAGTTCCGAGGGACTCCTTTTCACTGAAGCTTTCTTT. This chain uses TRBV28 with TRBJ1-1; tentatively, D is TRBD1 (5 bases). The CDR3 has 15 residues. V lost 4 bases, J lost 4 bases, and 16 bases lay in between. Germline assignment: CDR1 MDHEN and CDR2 SYDVKM.

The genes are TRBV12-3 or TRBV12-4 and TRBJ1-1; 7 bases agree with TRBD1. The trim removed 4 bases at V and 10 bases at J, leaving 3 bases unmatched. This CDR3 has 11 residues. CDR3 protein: CASSSRTGAFF. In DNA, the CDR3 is TGTGCCAGCAGTTCCCGGACAGGAGCTTTCTTT.

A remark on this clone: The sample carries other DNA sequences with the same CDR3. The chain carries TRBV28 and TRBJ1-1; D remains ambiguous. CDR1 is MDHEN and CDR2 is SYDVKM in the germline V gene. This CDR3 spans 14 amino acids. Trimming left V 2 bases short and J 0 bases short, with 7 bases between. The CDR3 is CASSLEQLNTEAFF. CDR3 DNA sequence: TGTGCCAGCAGTTTAGAACAGCTGAACACTGAAGCTTTCTTT.

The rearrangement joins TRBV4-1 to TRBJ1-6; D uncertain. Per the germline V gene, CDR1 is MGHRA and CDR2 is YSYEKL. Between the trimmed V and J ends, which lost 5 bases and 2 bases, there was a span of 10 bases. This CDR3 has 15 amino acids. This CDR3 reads CASSLIETYNSPLHF. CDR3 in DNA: TGCGCCAGCAGCTTAATAGAAACCTATAATTCACCCCTCCACTTT.

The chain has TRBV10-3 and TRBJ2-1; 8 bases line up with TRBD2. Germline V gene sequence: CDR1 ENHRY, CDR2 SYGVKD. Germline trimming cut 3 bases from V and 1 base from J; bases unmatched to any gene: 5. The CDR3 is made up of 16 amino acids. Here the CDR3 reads CAISDTSGQSYNEQFF. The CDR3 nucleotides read TGTGCCATCAGTGACACTAGCGGCCAATCCTACAATGAGCAGTTCTTC.

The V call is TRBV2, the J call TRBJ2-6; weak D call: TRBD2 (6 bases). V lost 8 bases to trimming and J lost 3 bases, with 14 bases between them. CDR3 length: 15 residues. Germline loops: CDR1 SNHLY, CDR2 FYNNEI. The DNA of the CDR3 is TGTGCCAGCGGGGGGTTGGGGAGTGGGGCCAACGTCCTGACTTTC. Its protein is CASGGLGSGANVLTF.

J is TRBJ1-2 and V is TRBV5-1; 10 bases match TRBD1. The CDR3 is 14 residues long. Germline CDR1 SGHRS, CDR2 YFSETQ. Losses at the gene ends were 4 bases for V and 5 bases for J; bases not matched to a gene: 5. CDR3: CASSNSGQGYGYTF. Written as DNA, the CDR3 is TGCGCCAGCAGCAATTCGGGACAGGGGTATGGCTACACCTTC.

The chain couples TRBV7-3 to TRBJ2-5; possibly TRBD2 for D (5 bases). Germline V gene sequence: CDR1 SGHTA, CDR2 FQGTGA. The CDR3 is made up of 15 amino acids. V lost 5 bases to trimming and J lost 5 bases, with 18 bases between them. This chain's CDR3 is CASSINGRGRETQYF. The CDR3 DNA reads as TGTGCCAGCAGCATTAACGGACGGGGAAGGGAGACCCAGTACTTC.

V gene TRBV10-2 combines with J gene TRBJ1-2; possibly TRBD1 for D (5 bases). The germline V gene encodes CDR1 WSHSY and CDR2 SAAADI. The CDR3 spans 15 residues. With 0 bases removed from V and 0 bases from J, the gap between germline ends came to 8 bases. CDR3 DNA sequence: TGCGCCAGCAGTGAGTCGGGGGGAGCTAACTATGGCTACACCTTC. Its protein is CASSESGGANYGYTF.

CDR3 sequence: CASSTGGSSSAEKLFF. The CDR3 nucleotides are TGTGCCAGCAGCACCGGAGGATCCAGTAGTGCTGAAAAACTGTTTTTT. This chain links TRBV11-2 with TRBJ1-4; D unclear. The germline gives CDR1 SGHAT, CDR2 FQNNGV. V lost 5 bases to trimming and J lost 7 bases, with 20 bases between them. The CDR3 extends over 16 amino acids. The full variable domain, rest sourced from reference TRBV11-2 and TRBJ1-4, is EAGVAQSPRYKIIEKRQSVAFWCNPISGHATLYWYQQILGQGPKLLIQFQNNGVVDDSQLPKDRFSAERLKGVDSTLKIQPAKLEDSAVYLCASSTGGSSSAEKLFFGSGTQLSVL.

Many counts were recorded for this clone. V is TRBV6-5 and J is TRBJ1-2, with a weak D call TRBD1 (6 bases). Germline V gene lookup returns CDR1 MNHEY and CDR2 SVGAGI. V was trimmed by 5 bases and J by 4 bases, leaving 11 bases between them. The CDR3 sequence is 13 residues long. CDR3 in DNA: TGTGCCAGCAGTCCCCGGACAGCCTATGGCTACACCTTC. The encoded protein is CASSPRTAYGYTF.

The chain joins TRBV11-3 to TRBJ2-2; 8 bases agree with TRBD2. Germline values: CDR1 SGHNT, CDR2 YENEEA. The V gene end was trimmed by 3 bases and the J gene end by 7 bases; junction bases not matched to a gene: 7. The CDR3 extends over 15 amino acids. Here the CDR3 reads CASSLASGPNGELFF. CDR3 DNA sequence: TGTGCCAGCAGCTTGGCTAGCGGGCCTAACGGGGAGCTGTTTTTT.

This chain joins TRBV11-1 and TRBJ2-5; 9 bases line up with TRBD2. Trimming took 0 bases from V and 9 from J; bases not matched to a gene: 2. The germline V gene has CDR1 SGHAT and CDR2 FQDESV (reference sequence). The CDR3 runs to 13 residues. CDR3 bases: TGTGCCAGCAGCTTAGCTAGCGGGGGAGCCCAGTACTTC. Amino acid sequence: CASSLASGGAQYF.

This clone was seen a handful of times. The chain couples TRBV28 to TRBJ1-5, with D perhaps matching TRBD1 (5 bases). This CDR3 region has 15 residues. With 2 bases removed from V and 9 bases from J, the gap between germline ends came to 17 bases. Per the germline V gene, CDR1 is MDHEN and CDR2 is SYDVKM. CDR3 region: CASSLGAKAARPQHF. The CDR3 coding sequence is TGTGCCAGCAGTTTAGGGGCAAAGGCAGCCCGGCCCCAGCATTTT.

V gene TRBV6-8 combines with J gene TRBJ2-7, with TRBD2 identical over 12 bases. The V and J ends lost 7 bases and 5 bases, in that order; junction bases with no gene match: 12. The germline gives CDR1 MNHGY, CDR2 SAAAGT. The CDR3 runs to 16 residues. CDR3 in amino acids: CASTYSRTSGNNEQYF. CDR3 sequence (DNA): TGTGCCAGCACCTATTCTAGGACTAGCGGGAACAACGAGCAGTACTTC.

The CDR3 sequence is CASSVVGEVHTQYF. CDR3 in DNA: TGTGCCAGCAGCGTAGTAGGAGAGGTCCATACGCAGTATTTT. This sequence joins TRBV9 and TRBJ2-3; D unresolved. This CDR3 has 14 residues. Germline assignment: CDR1 SGDLS and CDR2 YYNGEE. V was pared by 0 bases and J by 7 bases, with 12 bases between.

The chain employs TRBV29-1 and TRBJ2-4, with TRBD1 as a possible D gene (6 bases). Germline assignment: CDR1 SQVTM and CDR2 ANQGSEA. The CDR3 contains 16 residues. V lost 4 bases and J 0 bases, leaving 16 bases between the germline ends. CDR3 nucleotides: TGCAGCGTTGTGGTAGGGGGACAAATAGCCAAAAACATTCAGTACTTC. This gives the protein CSVVVGGQIAKNIQYF.

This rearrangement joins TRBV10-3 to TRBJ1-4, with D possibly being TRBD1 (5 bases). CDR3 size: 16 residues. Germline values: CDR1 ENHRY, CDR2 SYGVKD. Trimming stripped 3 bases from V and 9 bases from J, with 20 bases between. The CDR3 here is CAISDHGHTVMKKLFF. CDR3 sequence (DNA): TGTGCCATCAGTGACCACGGACATACCGTAATGAAAAAACTGTTTTTT.